A single T cell receptor beta chain is shown here with its context. The antigen is not known. Blood CD4+ CD25-low CD127-high conventional T cells supplied the genomic DNA template. These data belong to a study of regulatory and conventional T cells in RAG deficiency. Points from the study as a whole: Omenn CD25-high CD127-low cells may be activated cells, not true Tregs. Patient subsets had shorter CDR3s; Omenn Treg-Tconv overlap exceeded 75%. Omenn syndrome and CID/AS patients had 85 to 100-fold fewer unique Treg TCR beta sequences, versus around 9.4-fold elsewhere.

Clones were read by immunoSEQ multiplex PCR, and TCRdb kept only the in-frame ones, dropping some. The sample contains around 25,000 clones, 95% to 96% of which appear only once. Germline values: CDR1 SNHLY, CDR2 FYNNEI. With 7 bases clipped from V and 3 bases from J, the junction kept 9 bases outside the gene matches. The length of the CDR3 is 14 residues. These data are also associated with another study on regulatory T cells. In that study: The PCR used 52 TRBV and 13 TRBJ primers.

The receptor was derived from a human donor in good health. The chain recombines TRBV2 with TRBJ2-7, with TRBD2 matching over 7 bases. Sequenced material: CD25- CD4+ T cells sorted from blood. CDR3: CASTQPGLGYEQYF. CDR3 nucleotide sequence: TGTGCCAGCACCCAACCCGGACTAGGCTACGAGCAGTACTTC.